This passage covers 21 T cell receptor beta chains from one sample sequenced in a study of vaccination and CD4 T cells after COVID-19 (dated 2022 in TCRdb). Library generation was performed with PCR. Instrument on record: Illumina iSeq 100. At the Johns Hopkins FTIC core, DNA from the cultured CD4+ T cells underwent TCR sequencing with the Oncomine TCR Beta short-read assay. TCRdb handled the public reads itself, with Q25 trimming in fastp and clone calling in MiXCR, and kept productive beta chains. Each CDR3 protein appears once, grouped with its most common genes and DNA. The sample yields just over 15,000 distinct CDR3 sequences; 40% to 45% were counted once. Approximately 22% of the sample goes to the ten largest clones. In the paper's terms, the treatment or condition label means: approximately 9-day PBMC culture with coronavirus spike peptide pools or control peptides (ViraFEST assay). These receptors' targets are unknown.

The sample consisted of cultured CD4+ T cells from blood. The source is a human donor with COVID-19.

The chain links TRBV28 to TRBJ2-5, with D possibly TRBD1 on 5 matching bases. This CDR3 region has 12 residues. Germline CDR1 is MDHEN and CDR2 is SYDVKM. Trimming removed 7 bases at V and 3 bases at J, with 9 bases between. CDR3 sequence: CASNRPKETQYF. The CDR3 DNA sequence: TGTGCCAGCAACAGGCCAAAAGAGACCCAGTACTTC.

The CDR3 sequence is CASSPEAGAYSGANVLTF. The DNA for the CDR3 is TGTGCCAGCAGCCCCGAGGCGGGGGCCTACTCTGGGGCCAACGTCCTGACTTTC. The gene calls are TRBV6-8 and TRBJ2-6; the D gene is possibly TRBD2 (7 bases). Trimming left V 6 bases short and J 0 bases short, with 18 bases between. CDR1 is MNHGY, CDR2 SAAAGT, per germline. CDR3 length: 18 amino acids.

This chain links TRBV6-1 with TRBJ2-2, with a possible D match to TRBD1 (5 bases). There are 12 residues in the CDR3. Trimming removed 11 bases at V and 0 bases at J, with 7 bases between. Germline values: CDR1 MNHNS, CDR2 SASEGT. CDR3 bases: TGTGCCGAAGGGGCGAACACCGGGGAGCTGTTTTTT. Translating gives CAEGANTGELFF.

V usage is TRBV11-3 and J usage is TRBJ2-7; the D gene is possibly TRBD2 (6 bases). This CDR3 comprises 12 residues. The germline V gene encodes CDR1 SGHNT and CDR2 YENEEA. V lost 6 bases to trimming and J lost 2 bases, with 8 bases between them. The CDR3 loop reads CASRAGPYEQYF. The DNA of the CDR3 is TGTGCCAGCAGGGCGGGGCCCTACGAGCAGTACTTC.

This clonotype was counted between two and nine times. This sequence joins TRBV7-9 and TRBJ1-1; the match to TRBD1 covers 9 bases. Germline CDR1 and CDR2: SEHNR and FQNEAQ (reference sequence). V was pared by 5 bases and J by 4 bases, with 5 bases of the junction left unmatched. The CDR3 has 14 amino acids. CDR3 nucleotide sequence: TGTGCCAGCAGCCCACAGGGGGCTAGCACTGAAGCTTTCTTT. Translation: CASSPQGASTEAFF.

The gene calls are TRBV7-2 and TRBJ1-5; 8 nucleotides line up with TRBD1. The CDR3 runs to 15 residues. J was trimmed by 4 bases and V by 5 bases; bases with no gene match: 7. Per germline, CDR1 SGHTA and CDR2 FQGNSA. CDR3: CASSPRGQGNQPQHF. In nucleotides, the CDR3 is TGTGCCAGCAGCCCCCGAGGACAGGGAAATCAGCCCCAGCATTTT.

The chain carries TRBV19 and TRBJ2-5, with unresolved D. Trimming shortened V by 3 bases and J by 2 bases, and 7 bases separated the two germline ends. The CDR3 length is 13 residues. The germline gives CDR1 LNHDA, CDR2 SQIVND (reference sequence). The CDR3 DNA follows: TGTGCCAGTAGTATCAGAGTTCAAGAGACCCAGTACTTC. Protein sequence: CASSIRVQETQYF.

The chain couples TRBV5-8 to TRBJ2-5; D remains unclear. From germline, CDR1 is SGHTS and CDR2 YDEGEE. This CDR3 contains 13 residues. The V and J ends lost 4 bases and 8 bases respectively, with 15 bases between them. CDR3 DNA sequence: TGTGCCAGCAGCAGGACCGGCCTGGATACCCAGTACTTC. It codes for CASSRTGLDTQYF.

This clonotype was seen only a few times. The CDR3 region is CASSLNSVGQGGTEAFF. The CDR3 region has the DNA TGCGCCAGCAGCTTGAATTCAGTGGGGCAGGGGGGCACTGAAGCTTTCTTT. The chain joins TRBV5-1 to TRBJ1-1, with 7 bases fitting TRBD1. CDR1 and CDR2 (germline): SGHRS, YFSETQ. The V segment lost 1 base and the J segment 4 bases; nucleotides outside the gene matches: 13. The length of the CDR3 is 17 residues.

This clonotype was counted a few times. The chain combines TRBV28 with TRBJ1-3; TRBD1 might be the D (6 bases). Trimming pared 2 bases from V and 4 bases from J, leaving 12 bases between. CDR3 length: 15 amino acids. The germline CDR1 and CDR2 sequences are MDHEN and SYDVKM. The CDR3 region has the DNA TGTGCCAGCAGTTTACCAGGGGTTTGGGGAAACACCATATATTTT. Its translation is CASSLPGVWGNTIYF. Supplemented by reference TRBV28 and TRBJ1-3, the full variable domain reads DVKVTQSSRYLVKRTGEKVFLECVQDMDHENMFWYRQDPGLGLRLIYFSYDVKMKEKGDIPEGYSVSREKKERFSLILESASTNQTSMYLCASSLPGVWGNTIYFGEGSWLTVV.

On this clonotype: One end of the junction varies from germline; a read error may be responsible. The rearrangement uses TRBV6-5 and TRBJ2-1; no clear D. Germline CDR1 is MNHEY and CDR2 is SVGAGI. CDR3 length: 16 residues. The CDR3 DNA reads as TGTGCCGGCAGTTACTCGAAGGAACTCGGCTACAATGAGCAGTTCTTC. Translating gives CAGSYSKELGYNEQFF.

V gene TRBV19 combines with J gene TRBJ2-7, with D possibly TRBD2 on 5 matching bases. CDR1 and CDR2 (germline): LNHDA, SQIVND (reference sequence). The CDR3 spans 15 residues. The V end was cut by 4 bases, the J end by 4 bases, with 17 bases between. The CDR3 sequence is CASSKQRTAGYEQYF. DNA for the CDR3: TGTGCCAGTAGTAAACAGCGGACCGCAGGATACGAGCAGTACTTC.

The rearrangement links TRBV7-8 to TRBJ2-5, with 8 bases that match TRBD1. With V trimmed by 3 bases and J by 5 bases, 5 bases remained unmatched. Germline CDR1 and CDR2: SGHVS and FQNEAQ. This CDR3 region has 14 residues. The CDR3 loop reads CASSFPGDRETQYF. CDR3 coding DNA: TGTGCCAGCAGCTTCCCAGGGGACAGGGAGACCCAGTACTTC.

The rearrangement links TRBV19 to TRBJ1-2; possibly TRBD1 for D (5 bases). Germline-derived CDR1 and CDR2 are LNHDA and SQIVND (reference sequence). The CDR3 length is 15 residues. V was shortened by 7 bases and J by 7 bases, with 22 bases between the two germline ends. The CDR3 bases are TGTGCCAGTACCGAAGGGGCGGGCCCCTTGGGTGGCTACACCTTC. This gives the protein CASTEGAGPLGGYTF.

In DNA, the CDR3 is TGCAGTGCTTTGCCGGGGGCCTCCTACGAGCAGTACTTC. It codes for CSALPGASYEQYF. This chain links TRBV20-1 with TRBJ2-7, with D tentatively TRBD1 or TRBD2 (6 bases each). V shed 5 bases and J shed 0 bases, with 11 bases lying between them. Germline CDR1 reads DFQATT; CDR2 reads SNEGSKA (reference sequence). The CDR3 totals 13 residues.

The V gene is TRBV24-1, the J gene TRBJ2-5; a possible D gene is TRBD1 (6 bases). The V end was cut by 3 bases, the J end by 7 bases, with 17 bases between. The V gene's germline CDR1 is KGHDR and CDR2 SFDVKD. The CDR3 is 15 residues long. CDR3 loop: CATSDPNQGTGTQYF. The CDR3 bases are TGTGCCACCAGTGATCCCAATCAGGGGACCGGGACCCAGTACTTC.

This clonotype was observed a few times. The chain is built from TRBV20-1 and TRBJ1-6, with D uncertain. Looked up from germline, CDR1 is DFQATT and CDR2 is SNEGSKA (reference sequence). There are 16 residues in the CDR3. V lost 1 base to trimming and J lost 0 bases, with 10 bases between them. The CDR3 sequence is CSARVKEGSYNSPLHF. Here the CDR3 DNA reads TGCAGTGCTAGAGTTAAAGAGGGCTCCTATAATTCACCCCTCCACTTT.

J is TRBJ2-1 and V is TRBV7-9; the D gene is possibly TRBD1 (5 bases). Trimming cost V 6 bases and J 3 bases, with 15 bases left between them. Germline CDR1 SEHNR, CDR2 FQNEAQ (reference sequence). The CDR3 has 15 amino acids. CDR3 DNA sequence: TGTGCCAGCAGACTATCCCAGGGCTACTACAATGAGCAGTTCTTC. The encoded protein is CASRLSQGYYNEQFF.

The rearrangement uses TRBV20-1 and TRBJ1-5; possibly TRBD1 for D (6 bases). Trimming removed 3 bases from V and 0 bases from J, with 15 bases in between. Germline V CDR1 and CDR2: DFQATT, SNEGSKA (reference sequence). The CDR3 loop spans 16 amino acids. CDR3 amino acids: CSARMGAGDSNQPQHF. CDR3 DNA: TGCAGTGCTAGGATGGGCGCAGGGGATAGCAATCAGCCCCAGCATTTT.

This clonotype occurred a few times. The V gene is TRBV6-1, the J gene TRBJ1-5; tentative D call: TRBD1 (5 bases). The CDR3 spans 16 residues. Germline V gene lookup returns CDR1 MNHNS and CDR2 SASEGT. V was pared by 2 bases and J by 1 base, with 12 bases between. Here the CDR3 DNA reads TGTGCCAGCAGTGAAAGTCCCCCAGGGAGCAATCAGCCCCAGCATTTT. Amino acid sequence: CASSESPPGSNQPQHF.

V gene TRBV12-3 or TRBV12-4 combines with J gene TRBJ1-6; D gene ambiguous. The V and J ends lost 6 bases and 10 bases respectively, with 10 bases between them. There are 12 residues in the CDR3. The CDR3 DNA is TGTGCCAGCAGCCCCACCAAATCACCCCTCCACTTT. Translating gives CASSPTKSPLHF.